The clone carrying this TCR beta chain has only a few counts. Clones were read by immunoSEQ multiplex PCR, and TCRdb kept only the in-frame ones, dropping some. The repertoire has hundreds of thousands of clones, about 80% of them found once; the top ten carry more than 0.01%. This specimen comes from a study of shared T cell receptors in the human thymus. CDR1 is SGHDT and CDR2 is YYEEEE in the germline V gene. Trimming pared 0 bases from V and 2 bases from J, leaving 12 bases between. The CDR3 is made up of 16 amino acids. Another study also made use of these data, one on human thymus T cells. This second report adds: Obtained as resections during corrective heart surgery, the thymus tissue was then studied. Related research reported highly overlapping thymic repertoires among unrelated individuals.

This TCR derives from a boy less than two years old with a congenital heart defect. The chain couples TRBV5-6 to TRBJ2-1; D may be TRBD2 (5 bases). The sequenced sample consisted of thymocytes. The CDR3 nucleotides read TGTGCCAGCAGCTTGGAGGCGGGCAGACCCTACAATGAGCAGTTCTTC. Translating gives CASSLEAGRPYNEQFF. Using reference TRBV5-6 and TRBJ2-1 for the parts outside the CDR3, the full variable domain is DAGVTQSPTHLIKTRGQQVTLRCSPKSGHDTVSWYQQALGQGPQFIFQYYEEEERQRGNFPDRFSGHQFPNYSSELNVNALLLGDSALYLCASSLEAGRPYNEQFFGPGTRLTVL.